These 8 T cell receptor beta chains were all obtained from the same sample, sequenced in a study of CD8 T cells in Susac syndrome (dated by TCRdb to the late 2010s). Library preparation was by the immunoSEQ multiplex PCR assay. RNA was extracted using the RNeasy kit, and roughly 0.5 to 1 microgram was reverse transcribed with random hexamers. Using fastp trimming at Q25 and MiXCR clonotype assembly, TCRdb reanalyzed the public sequencing data and kept in-frame beta chains. Under each unique CDR3 protein, matching rows form one entry showing the most common genes and DNA. Recorded for this sample are more than 150,000 distinct CDR3 sequences; roughly 95% of them occurred a single time. Approximately 0.12% of the sample lies in the top ten. The material sequenced was CD4+ T cells from PBMCs. The source of these receptors is a human donor with Susac syndrome.

The V and J genes are TRBV9 and TRBJ2-1; D possibly corresponds to TRBD2 (5 bases). Per germline, CDR1 SGDLS and CDR2 YYNGEE. This CDR3 is 15 amino acids long. The germline V and J ends were trimmed by 0 bases and 5 bases, with 12 bases remaining between them. This CDR3 is CASSVGLAANNEQFF. DNA of the CDR3: TGTGCCAGCAGCGTAGGCCTAGCAGCCAACAATGAGCAGTTCTTC.

This chain joins TRBV2 and TRBJ2-5; TRBD2 might be the D (5 bases). The CDR3 extends over 13 amino acids. Trimming removed 6 bases at V and 5 bases at J, with 13 bases between. The germline V gene encodes CDR1 SNHLY and CDR2 FYNNEI. CDR3 amino acids: CASSRAPGETQYF. The DNA of the CDR3 is TGTGCCAGCAGCCGGGCCCCGGGGGAGACCCAGTACTTC.

V usage is TRBV27 and J usage is TRBJ2-1; 8 nucleotides match TRBD2. Germline assignment: CDR1 MNHEY and CDR2 SMNVEV (reference sequence). CDR3 size: 14 residues. The trim removed 6 bases at V and 1 base at J, leaving 2 bases unmatched. CDR3 sequence (DNA): TGTGCCAGCAGACCGGGGGGGTCCTACAATGAGCAGTTCTTC. Encoded protein: CASRPGGSYNEQFF.

This chain links TRBV15 with TRBJ2-7; tentatively, D is TRBD1 (6 bases). This CDR3 region has 16 residues. CDR1 and CDR2 from the germline V gene are LNHNV and YYDKDF (reference sequence). Deletions cut 0 bases from V and 5 bases from J, with 17 bases between. The CDR3 spells CATSRERGSSSHEQYF. CDR3 DNA: TGTGCCACCAGCAGAGAGAGGGGGAGCTCCAGCCACGAGCAGTACTTC.

The chain links TRBV27 to TRBJ2-7; D may be TRBD2 (5 bases). The CDR3 length is 16 residues. The V end was cut by 2 bases, the J end by 0 bases, with 14 bases between. Germline lookup yields CDR1 MNHEY and CDR2 SMNVEV (reference sequence). CDR3 amino acids: CASSLVAGSSSYEQYF. The CDR3 region has the DNA TGTGCCAGCAGTTTAGTGGCGGGTTCGAGCTCCTACGAGCAGTACTTC.

DNA of the CDR3: TGTGCCGAGGGAACAGTCACCGGGGAGCTGTTTTTT. It translates to CAEGTVTGELFF. The chain carries TRBV30 and TRBJ2-2; TRBD2 might be the D (5 bases). V gave up 8 bases and J gave up 4 bases, with 11 bases separating them. The CDR3 contains 12 residues. Germline lookup yields CDR1 GTSNPN and CDR2 SVGIG (reference sequence).

This chain connects TRBV15 to TRBJ1-3; D unclear. Germline assignment: CDR1 LNHNV and CDR2 YYDKDF (reference sequence). Trimming removed 0 bases from V and 2 bases from J, with 11 bases in between. The CDR3 has 16 amino acids. CDR3 bases: TGTGCCACCAGCAGAGATAGCTTGCAGACTGGAAACACCATATATTTT. Amino acids: CATSRDSLQTGNTIYF.

The CDR3 nucleotides read TGCGCCAGCAGTGCAGCGGGGGCCGGGGAGCTGTTTTTT. This encodes CASSAAGAGELFF. This chain connects TRBV5-1 to TRBJ2-2; 8 bases map to TRBD2. V dropped 5 bases and J dropped 6; count of bases not matched to a gene: 3. Germline CDR1 reads SGHRS; CDR2 reads YFSETQ. The CDR3 spans 13 residues.